Presented here are 25 T cell receptor beta chains from one specimen sequenced in a study of blood T cell repertoires in COVID-19. The data were produced by immunoSEQ multiplex PCR, yet TCRdb's version contains in-frame clones alone and is incomplete. Of 150,000 or so clones listed, roughly 84% are singletons. Sequencing input: PBMCs or T cells enriched from blood (not recorded which). These receptors were obtained from a human donor with acute COVID-19. The donor label of this sample is uncertain.

The J gene is TRBJ1-6, the V gene TRBV5-1; possibly TRBD1 for D (6 bases). Germline loops: CDR1 SGHRS, CDR2 YFSETQ. V was pared by 0 bases and J by 8 bases, with 12 bases between. The CDR3 is 15 residues long. The CDR3 loop is CASSLVGQGYSPLHF. Here the CDR3 DNA reads TGCGCCAGCAGCTTGGTTGGTCAGGGGTATTCACCCCTCCACTTT.

The rearrangement links TRBV7-3 to TRBJ1-1; a weak D match, TRBD1 (6 bases). There are 15 residues in the CDR3. Per germline, CDR1 SGHTA and CDR2 FQGTGA. With 2 bases removed from V and 1 base from J, the gap between germline ends came to 11 bases. This chain's CDR3 is CASSLLAGENTEAFF. CDR3 coding DNA: TGTGCCAGCAGCTTACTCGCAGGGGAGAACACTGAAGCTTTCTTT.

This clone was seen only a few times. The genes are TRBV18 and TRBJ1-1; tentatively, D is TRBD1 (5 bases). V lost 2 bases and J lost 3, with 13 bases in between. Germline V lookup: CDR1 KGHSH, CDR2 LQKENI. CDR3 size: 15 residues. For the CDR3, the DNA is TGTGCCAGCTCACCAGGACACCCAAGGGACACTGAAGCTTTCTTT. Translation gives CASSPGHPRDTEAFF.

The chain carries TRBV6-6 and TRBJ1-1, with TRBD1 matching over 9 bases. The V gene's germline CDR1 is MNHNY and CDR2 SVGAGI (reference sequence). The CDR3 is 15 residues long. Losses at the gene ends were 7 bases for V and 1 base for J; bases not matched to a gene: 7. The CDR3 is CASTNPGQGNTEAFF. The CDR3 region has the DNA TGTGCCAGCACCAACCCGGGACAGGGGAACACTGAAGCTTTCTTT.

The V and J genes are TRBV18 and TRBJ2-1; 7 nucleotides match TRBD1. The CDR3 runs to 15 residues. J was trimmed by 3 bases and V by 3 bases; bases with no gene match: 5. The germline gives CDR1 KGHSH, CDR2 LQKENI. The CDR3 DNA is TGTGCCAGCTCACCGAACCGGGACAGCTACAATGAGCAGTTCTTC. Its translation is CASSPNRDSYNEQFF.

The chain joins TRBV2 to TRBJ1-1; D not certain. CDR3 length: 15 amino acids. Germline V gene sequence: CDR1 SNHLY, CDR2 FYNNEI. Trimming pared 4 bases from V and 4 bases from J, leaving 16 bases between. The CDR3 reads CASSALPTVGTEAFF. DNA for the CDR3: TGTGCCAGCAGTGCCCTTCCGACTGTAGGCACTGAAGCTTTCTTT.

The chain combines TRBV19 with TRBJ2-1; 15 bases agree with TRBD2. The CDR3 is 17 amino acids. V shed 5 bases, J shed 2 bases, and the junction held 4 bases outside the gene matches. CDR1 LNHDA and CDR2 SQIVND come from the germline V gene (reference sequence). DNA of the CDR3: TGTGCCAGTAGTCCGTGGACTAGCGGGGGGGCCTACAATGAGCAGTTCTTC. Translated: CASSPWTSGGAYNEQFF.

This clone appeared a single time. This chain links TRBV11-3 with TRBJ2-2; D unclear. V was shortened by 2 bases and J by 6 bases, with 4 bases between the two germline ends. Germline CDR1 is SGHNT and CDR2 is YENEEA. This CDR3 region has 12 residues. CDR3 amino acids: CASSLLSGELFF. The CDR3 coding sequence is TGTGCCAGCAGCTTATTATCCGGGGAGCTGTTTTTT.

The chain is built from TRBV4-3 and TRBJ2-1, with a possible D match to TRBD1 (7 bases). The germline gives CDR1 LGHNA, CDR2 YSLEER. The CDR3 totals 16 residues. Trimming left V 0 bases short and J 6 bases short, with 15 bases between. The CDR3 is CASSQERAGGINEQFF. CDR3 DNA sequence: TGCGCCAGCAGCCAAGAACGGGCAGGGGGGATCAATGAGCAGTTCTTC.

The chain carries TRBV19 and TRBJ1-2; 9 nucleotides align to TRBD1. Germline V lookup: CDR1 LNHDA, CDR2 SQIVND (reference sequence). This CDR3 contains 16 residues. V trimming: 5 bases; J trimming: 4 bases; junction bases outside the gene matches: 11. CDR3 protein: CASSASGQGGSYGYTF. CDR3 nucleotides: TGTGCCAGTAGTGCATCGGGACAGGGAGGAAGCTATGGCTACACCTTC.

The V and J genes are TRBV5-4 and TRBJ2-7; TRBD2 matches 8 bases. CDR3 size: 14 residues. CDR1 is SGHNT and CDR2 is YYREEE in the germline V gene (reference sequence). Unmatched junction bases numbered 8, after V lost 4 bases and J lost 5 bases. The CDR3 DNA follows: TGTGCCAGCAGCCCTCCGGGACTAGACGACGAGCAGTACTTC. Its protein product is CASSPPGLDDEQYF.

The chain recombines TRBV3-1 (or the pseudogene TRBV3-2) with TRBJ2-7, with D maybe TRBD2 (6 bases). Deletions cut 4 bases from V and 7 bases from J, with 14 bases between. CDR3 size: 13 residues. Per germline, CDR1 LGHDT and CDR2 YNNKEL (reference sequence). CDR3 coding DNA: TGTGCCAGCAGCCTTGGGACTGGTGGGGAGCAGTACTTC. As protein: CASSLGTGGEQYF.

This chain links TRBV7-2 with TRBJ2-3, with a weak D call TRBD2 (7 bases). V dropped 2 bases and J dropped 4 bases, with 13 bases sitting between them. Per germline, CDR1 SGHTA and CDR2 FQGNSA. CDR3 length: 15 residues. CDR3 protein: CASSLWGGRADTQYF. The DNA for the CDR3 is TGTGCCAGCAGCTTATGGGGGGGCAGGGCAGATACGCAGTATTTT.

This chain uses TRBV9 with TRBJ1-2, with D uncertain. Looked up from germline, CDR1 is SGDLS and CDR2 is YYNGEE. The CDR3 length is 14 residues. V lost 6 bases to trimming and J lost 4 bases, with 16 bases between them. The CDR3 region is CASKPDEETYGYTF. In DNA, the CDR3 is TGTGCCAGCAAACCTGACGAGGAAACCTATGGCTACACCTTC.

The genes are TRBV18 and TRBJ2-7, with D tentatively TRBD1 (6 bases). The CDR3 extends over 12 amino acids. Trimming removed 3 bases at V and 4 bases at J, with 7 bases between. Germline V gene sequence: CDR1 KGHSH, CDR2 LQKENI. CDR3 sequence reads: CASSPDRYEQYF. The CDR3 DNA reads TGTGCCAGCTCACCTGACAGGTACGAGCAGTACTTC.

This chain joins TRBV29-1 and TRBJ2-1; 9 bases line up with TRBD1. Unmatched junction bases numbered 9, after V lost 7 bases and J lost 5 bases. CDR1 SQVTM and CDR2 ANQGSEA come from the germline V gene. This CDR3 has 14 amino acids. The CDR3 loop reads CSATGQGLDNEQFF. CDR3 DNA sequence: TGCAGCGCCACCGGACAGGGGCTAGACAATGAGCAGTTCTTC.

The chain uses TRBV2 and TRBJ1-5; a weak D match, TRBD1 (5 bases). The V gene's germline CDR1 is SNHLY and CDR2 FYNNEI. The CDR3 is 13 amino acids. V was clipped by 6 bases and J by 6 bases, with 12 bases between them. CDR3 coding DNA: TGTGCCAGCAGGGGACTTGAACGTCAGCCCCAGCATTTT. Amino acids: CASRGLERQPQHF.

The gene calls are TRBV2 and TRBJ2-3; TRBD2 agrees at 8 bases. The CDR3 runs 16 residues. Germline V gives CDR1 SNHLY, CDR2 FYNNEI. The V segment lost 8 bases and the J segment 0 bases; nucleotides outside the gene matches: 10. The CDR3 nucleotides read TGTGCCAGCCCGAGGGGAGCGGGGGCTAGCACAGATACGCAGTATTTT. It encodes CASPRGAGASTDTQYF.

The sample holds one count of this clone. The V gene is TRBV18, the J gene TRBJ1-3; the match to TRBD1 covers 7 bases. The CDR3 is 15 amino acids. Germline V gene lookup returns CDR1 KGHSH and CDR2 LQKENI. J was trimmed by 6 bases and V by 2 bases; bases with no gene match: 7. The CDR3 nucleotides are TGTGCCAGCTCACCATCAACAGGGGTCGAAAACACCATATATTTT. Encoded protein: CASSPSTGVENTIYF.

The V gene is TRBV5-5, the J gene TRBJ2-7; TRBD1 might be the D (5 bases). The germline V gene encodes CDR1 SGHKS and CDR2 YYEKEE (reference sequence). Trimming took 2 bases from V and 5 from J, leaving 17 bases between them. The CDR3 extends over 15 amino acids. The CDR3 sequence: CASSLGGGQIHEQYF. Written as DNA, the CDR3 is TGTGCCAGCAGCTTAGGTGGCGGACAAATCCACGAGCAGTACTTC.

This clone was picked up one time. The chain links TRBV11-3 to TRBJ2-1, with a possible D match to TRBD2 (6 bases). V was cut by 1 base and J by 6 bases, with 7 bases left in between. The CDR3 has 13 amino acids. In germline, CDR1 is SGHNT, CDR2 YENEEA. The CDR3 protein is CASSLAGGNEQFF. The CDR3 DNA reads TGTGCCAGCAGCTTAGCCGGGGGCAATGAGCAGTTCTTC.

The V and J genes are TRBV25-1 and TRBJ2-2, with TRBD1 as a possible D gene (6 bases). The CDR3 is 13 amino acids. Germline CDR1 and CDR2: MGHDK and SYGVNS. V dropped 4 bases and J dropped 6 bases, with 9 bases sitting between them. The CDR3 nucleotides read TGTGCCAGCAGTGGTCAGGGGTCCGGGGAGCTGTTTTTT. Encoded protein: CASSGQGSGELFF.

The chain recombines TRBV7-2 with TRBJ2-3, with 8 bases that match TRBD2. The CDR3 extends over 16 amino acids. The J segment lost 6 bases and the V segment lost 6 bases, leaving 14 bases of the junction unmatched. Germline CDR1 is SGHTA and CDR2 is FQGNSA. CDR3 residues: CASRLPAGGRTDTQYF. CDR3 nucleotide sequence: TGTGCCAGCAGACTACCCGCGGGGGGAAGGACCGATACGCAGTATTTT.

A single count supports this clone. The chain employs TRBV2 and TRBJ2-3; possibly TRBD1 for D (6 bases). The CDR3 sequence is 14 residues long. In germline, CDR1 is SNHLY, CDR2 FYNNEI. The CDR3 is CATKSARGSDTQYF. The DNA of the CDR3 is TGTGCAACTAAATCGGCCAGGGGCTCAGATACGCAGTATTTT.

This rearrangement joins TRBV5-5 to TRBJ1-2; no clear D. Germline CDR1 is SGHKS and CDR2 is YYEKEE (reference sequence). This CDR3 is built from 15 residues. Trimming pared 0 bases from V and 0 bases from J, leaving 9 bases between. The CDR3 is CASSLAVTANYGYTF. CDR3 sequence (DNA): TGTGCCAGCAGCTTGGCGGTCACAGCTAACTATGGCTACACCTTC. Drawing the rest from reference TRBV5-5 and TRBJ1-2, the complete variable domain is DAGVTQSPTHLIKTRGQQVTLRCSPISGHKSVSWYQQVLGQGPQFIFQYYEKEERGRGNFPDRFSARQFPNYSSELNVNALLLGDSALYLCASSLAVTANYGYTFGSGTRLTVV.